These 4 T cell receptor beta chains originate from one sample sequenced in a study of blood T cell repertoires in COVID-19. Measured with immunoSEQ multiplex PCR; TCRdb has only the in-frame clones, and not every one. This table holds under 150,000 clones, 76% found once. Source material: peripheral blood. The receptors were sampled from a woman aged 80 or older with active or convalescent COVID-19.

The V call is TRBV2, the J call TRBJ1-1; D might be TRBD1 (5 bases). Per germline, CDR1 SNHLY and CDR2 FYNNEI. The CDR3 is 13 residues long. V was trimmed by 10 bases and J by 0 bases, leaving 12 bases between them. As DNA, the CDR3 is TGTGCCACCAAGACAGATATGAACACTGAAGCTTTCTTT. Translation gives CATKTDMNTEAFF. The entire variable domain, with the rest obtained from reference TRBV2 and TRBJ1-1, is as follows: EPEVTQTPSHQVTQMGQEVILRCVPISNHLYFYWYRQILGQKVEFLVSFYNNEISEKSEIFDDQFSVERPDGSNFTLKIRSTKLEDSAMYFCATKTDMNTEAFFGQGTRLTVV.

This rearrangement joins TRBV14 to TRBJ2-1, with a tentative D call TRBD2 (7 bases). The CDR3 is made up of 15 amino acids. Germline V gene data show CDR1 as SGHDN and CDR2 as FVKESK. V lost 4 bases and J lost 6, with 16 bases in between. In DNA form, the CDR3 reads TGTGCCAGCAGCCTTTCGCGGGGGCTAACCAATGAGCAGTTCTTC. Translation gives CASSLSRGLTNEQFF.

The V gene is TRBV4-1, the J gene TRBJ1-1, with D possibly TRBD1 on 6 matching bases. Germline CDR1 reads MGHRA; CDR2 reads YSYEKL. This CDR3 has 17 amino acids. The germline V and J ends were trimmed by 1 base and 5 bases, with 20 bases remaining between them. The CDR3 protein is CASSQAPWAGRGTEAFF. For the CDR3, the DNA is TGCGCCAGCAGCCAAGCCCCCTGGGCCGGGAGGGGGACTGAAGCTTTCTTT.

This rearrangement joins TRBV3-1 (or the pseudogene TRBV3-2) to TRBJ2-7, with 9 bases fitting TRBD1. The CDR3 is 15 residues long. Germline assignment: CDR1 LGHDT and CDR2 YNNKEL (reference sequence). The V segment lost 4 bases and the J segment 2 bases; nucleotides outside the gene matches: 6. CDR3 DNA: TGTGCCAGCAGCCGTACGGGACAGGGTCCCTACGAGCAGTACTTC. This sequence encodes CASSRTGQGPYEQYF.